Below, 27 T cell receptor beta chains from the same sample are listed, as sequenced in a study of blood T cells in healthy people across ages. A second about 7 to 12 cycle PCR used barcoded and J-beta primers. TCRdb passed the 5' RACE reads through MiXCR, listing each CDR3 protein once. The table records approximately 780,000 distinct CDR3 sequences, about a quarter of them present only once. This sample was shared with a second study, whose subject was T cells of mothers and their children.

The sample was blood. The receptors come from a boy between 5 and 17 years old in good health.

The CDR3 loop is CASSQGASNLYGYTF. CDR3 DNA: TGCGCCAGCAGCCAAGGGGCCTCGAACCTCTATGGCTACACCTTC. The rearrangement links TRBV4-1 to TRBJ1-2, with D unresolved. The germline V gene has CDR1 MGHRA and CDR2 YSYEKL. The CDR3 runs to 15 residues. With 1 base removed from V and 4 bases from J, the gap between germline ends came to 13 bases.

This rearrangement joins TRBV6-6 to TRBJ2-7, with no clear D. This CDR3 region has 14 residues. Germline loops: CDR1 MNHNY, CDR2 SVGAGI (reference sequence). V shed 2 bases and J shed 0 bases, with 8 bases lying between them. The CDR3 reads CASSYNRASYEQYF. Written as DNA, the CDR3 is TGTGCCAGCAGTTACAACCGAGCCTCCTACGAGCAGTACTTC.

This clonotype turned up a few times. The V call is TRBV28, the J call TRBJ1-1; possible D gene TRBD1, 5 bases. The CDR3 contains 18 residues. V lost 1 base and J lost 0, with 18 bases in between. Germline loops: CDR1 MDHEN, CDR2 SYDVKM. The CDR3 region is CASSLLGLIGQMNTEAFF. CDR3 bases: TGTGCCAGCAGTTTATTGGGGCTAATCGGACAAATGAACACTGAAGCTTTCTTT.

The chain has TRBV14 and TRBJ1-1; 9 bases align to TRBD1. Trimming at V came to 4 bases and at J to 11 bases, leaving 11 bases not matched to a gene. Looked up from germline, CDR1 is SGHDN and CDR2 is FVKESK. CDR3 length equals 14 residues. Here the CDR3 DNA reads TGTGCCAGCAGCCCCACGAGGACAGGGGTTGGTGCTTTCTTT. Protein sequence: CASSPTRTGVGAFF.

This clonotype was found a few times. The chain carries TRBV6-1 and TRBJ1-1; D is undetermined. With 3 bases removed from V and 4 bases from J, the gap between germline ends came to 9 bases. CDR1 and CDR2 (germline): MNHNS, SASEGT. CDR3 length equals 13 residues. The CDR3 loop is CASSDRTVTEAFF. CDR3 DNA sequence: TGTGCCAGCAGTGACCGGACGGTCACTGAAGCTTTCTTT.

The gene calls are TRBV20-1 and TRBJ2-3; tentative D call: TRBD2 (6 bases). V lost 0 bases and J 1 base, leaving 8 bases between the germline ends. From germline, CDR1 is DFQATT and CDR2 SNEGSKA (reference sequence). The CDR3 spans 14 residues. The CDR3 DNA sequence: TGCAGTGCTAGAGAAGCGGGCCGCACAGATACGCAGTATTTT. Translating gives CSAREAGRTDTQYF.

This clonotype was picked up a small number of times. The chain carries TRBV2 and TRBJ2-5; unclear D gene. Germline lookup yields CDR1 SNHLY and CDR2 FYNNEI. The CDR3 length is 13 residues. The germline V and J ends were trimmed by 4 bases and 1 base, with 7 bases remaining between them. CDR3 bases: TGTGCCAGCAGTGCCGACGGCCAAGAGACCCAGTACTTC. It codes for CASSADGQETQYF.

This clonotype showed up just a few times. The chain recombines TRBV2 with TRBJ2-5; D gene ambiguous. Germline CDR1 and CDR2: SNHLY and FYNNEI. Trimming left V 7 bases short and J 3 bases short, with 6 bases between. The CDR3 is made up of 11 amino acids. The CDR3, as DNA: TGTGCCAGCATGAAGGAAGAGACCCAGTACTTC. Its translation: CASMKEETQYF.

In its sample, this clonotype was seen a few times. V is TRBV25-1 and J is TRBJ2-7; D assignment may be TRBD1 or TRBD2 (5 bases each). The DNA end favors TRBJ2-1, so the J call may be wrong. This CDR3 comprises 16 residues. Germline-derived CDR1 and CDR2 are MGHDK and SYGVNS. CDR3 DNA sequence: TGTGCCAGCAGTGAAGATTCCGGGACCCTGGGCAATGAGCAGTTCTTC. Translation: CASSEDSGTLGNEQFF.

This clonotype was seen only a few times. The chain recombines TRBV6-6 with TRBJ2-3, with no clear D. Trimming took 5 bases from V and 7 from J, leaving 10 bases between them. Germline assignment: CDR1 MNHNY and CDR2 SVGAGI (reference sequence). This CDR3 is built from 12 residues. CDR3 residues: CASSTPFYTQYF. The CDR3 nucleotides read TGTGCCAGCAGTACGCCATTCTATACGCAGTATTTT.

This clonotype occurred a few times. This chain connects TRBV12-3 or TRBV12-4 to TRBJ1-2, with D perhaps TRBD1 (5 bases). V dropped 1 base and J dropped 8 bases, with 17 bases sitting between them. This CDR3 has 15 residues. CDR3 sequence (DNA): TGTGCCAGCAGTTTAGGCCGGGACGGCCCCTTGGGCTACACCTTC. This sequence encodes CASSLGRDGPLGYTF.

This clonotype turned up a few times. The conserved final phenylalanine or tryptophan is absent from the CDR3, which likely points to a read error. Because the CDR3's place on the DNA is in doubt, the DNA is left out and the CDR3 is given as listed by TCRdb. The chain combines TRBV27 with TRBJ2-6. CDR1 is MNHEY and CDR2 is SMNVEV in the germline V gene (reference sequence). A total of 8 residues make up the CDR3, ends included. CDR3 residues: CASSSRDI.

This clonotype was seen a single time. V is TRBV20-1 and J is TRBJ2-3, with D perhaps matching TRBD2 (5 bases). Deletions cut 6 bases from V and 2 bases from J, with 15 bases between. Germline CDR1 is DFQATT and CDR2 is SNEGSKA (reference sequence). The CDR3 is 14 amino acids. The DNA for the CDR3 is TGCAGTGCCCCGAGAGCGGATGTCACAGATACGCAGTATTTT. This sequence encodes CSAPRADVTDTQYF.

The CDR3 DNA reads as TGCGCCAGCAGGAACCAGGGTGAAGGCGTGTACGAGCAGTACTTC. This sequence encodes CASRNQGEGVYEQYF. The chain combines TRBV10-1 with TRBJ2-7; possible D gene TRBD1, 5 bases. V lost 6 bases and J lost 4, with 19 bases in between. The CDR3 extends over 15 amino acids. Germline-derived CDR1 and CDR2 are WNHNN and SYGVQD (reference sequence).

This clonotype was detected only a few times. The chain couples TRBV2 to TRBJ2-3, with TRBD2 matching 13 bases. Germline V CDR1 and CDR2: SNHLY, FYNNEI. The CDR3 length is 18 residues. With V trimmed by 5 bases and J by 4 bases, 12 bases remained unmatched. The CDR3 is CASSKHRLAGGLPDTQYF. The CDR3 DNA is TGTGCCAGCAGTAAACATCGACTAGCGGGGGGCCTACCAGATACGCAGTATTTT.

This rearrangement joins TRBV5-1 to TRBJ2-5; D is possibly TRBD1 or TRBD2 (6 bases each). The assigned J gene may be wrong: the sequence end matches TRBJ2-1 better. From germline, CDR1 is SGHRS and CDR2 YFSETQ. This CDR3 is 14 amino acids long. The DNA of the CDR3 is TGCGCCAGCGCCCCCGAGCGGAGGGGGAATGAGCAGTTCTTC. Residues: CASAPERRGNEQFF.

V usage is TRBV6-4 and J usage is TRBJ2-1; D remains ambiguous. The germline gives CDR1 MRHNA, CDR2 SNTAGT. V was shortened by 4 bases and J by 9 bases, with 16 bases between the two germline ends. The CDR3 runs 14 residues. CDR3 protein: CASSVNRIGTEQFF. The DNA for the CDR3 is TGTGCCAGCAGTGTCAATCGGATTGGTACTGAGCAGTTCTTC.

The genes are TRBV7-9 and TRBJ1-2, with TRBD1 as a possible D gene (6 bases). Germline CDR1 is SEHNR and CDR2 is FQNEAQ (reference sequence). V was trimmed by 4 bases and J by 5 bases, leaving 14 bases between them. The CDR3 sequence is 14 residues long. CDR3 sequence: CASSSNWGLYGYTF. DNA for the CDR3: TGTGCCAGCAGCTCAAACTGGGGGCTATATGGCTACACCTTC.

In its sample, this clonotype was seen a few times. The genes are TRBV5-1 and TRBJ2-1; no clear D. CDR1 is SGHRS and CDR2 is YFSETQ in the germline V gene. CDR3 length equals 13 residues. V lost 0 bases, J lost 10 bases, and 11 bases lay in between. The CDR3: CASSLVSSKEQFF. The DNA of the CDR3 is TGCGCCAGCAGCTTGGTGAGTTCTAAGGAGCAGTTCTTC.

In its sample, this clonotype was seen a few times. The CDR3 reads CASSSGRSNGELFF. Here the CDR3 DNA reads TGTGCCAGCAGTTCGGGCAGGTCGAACGGGGAGCTGTTTTTT. V usage is TRBV12-3 or TRBV12-4 and J usage is TRBJ2-2, with D unclear. CDR3 length: 14 residues. V lost 4 bases and J 7 bases, leaving 13 bases between the germline ends.

Comment on this clonotype: Given the absence of the conserved phenylalanine or tryptophan at the CDR3 end, a read error is likely. The chain uses TRBV27 and TRBJ2-6; D gene uncertain. In germline, CDR1 is MNHEY, CDR2 SMNVEV (reference sequence). The CDR3 is made up of 13 amino acids. Trimming shortened V by 6 bases and J by 0 bases, and 3 bases separated the two germline ends. CDR3 protein: CASRDSGANVLTS. The CDR3 DNA reads as TGTGCCAGCAGAGACTCTGGGGCCAACGTCCTGACTTCC.

This clonotype was counted a few times. This chain links TRBV6-2 or TRBV6-3 with TRBJ2-5, with 10 bases that match TRBD2. The J call is doubtful: the DNA matches TRBJ2-7 better. Germline CDR1 MNHEY, CDR2 SVGEGT. The CDR3 loop spans 15 amino acids. CDR3 sequence: CASSQPSGRWDEQYF. DNA of the CDR3: TGTGCCAGCAGTCAACCTAGCGGGAGATGGGACGAGCAGTACTTC.

V and J are TRBV18 and TRBJ1-4, with D hard to call. CDR3 size: 17 residues. CDR1 and CDR2 (germline): KGHSH, LQKENI. Trimming cost V 3 bases and J 0 bases, with 14 bases left between them. CDR3 loop: CASSPLEVAATNEKLFF. The CDR3 nucleotides are TGTGCCAGCTCACCTCTCGAAGTCGCTGCAACTAATGAAAAACTGTTTTTT.

The chain combines TRBV6-7 with TRBJ2-2, with D perhaps matching TRBD1 (6 bases). TRBV6-7 is noted as an ORF with a role that remains uncertain. This CDR3 is 13 amino acids long. Between the trimmed V and J ends, which lost 8 bases and 4 bases, there was a span of 11 bases. CDR3 in amino acids: CASPGDGTGELFF. The CDR3 region has the DNA TGTGCCAGCCCAGGGGACGGCACCGGGGAGCTGTTTTTT.

CDR3: CASSPETGLTMNEQFF. The CDR3 DNA sequence: TGTGCCAGCAGCCCAGAGACAGGGTTGACGATGAATGAGCAGTTCTTC. This chain joins TRBV11-2 and TRBJ2-1; 7 bases line up with TRBD1. Germline lookup yields CDR1 SGHAT and CDR2 FQNNGV. Trimming cost V 5 bases and J 7 bases; bases outside gene matches: 14. The CDR3 sequence is 16 residues long.

This clonotype has only a few counts. The rearrangement uses TRBV7-2 and TRBJ2-5; unclear D gene. The assigned J gene may be wrong: the sequence end matches TRBJ2-7 better. Germline values: CDR1 SGHTA, CDR2 FQGNSA. This CDR3 is built from 15 residues. The CDR3 here is CASSLESLSAYEQYF. The CDR3 coding sequence is TGTGCCAGCAGCTTAGAATCGCTCTCGGCCTACGAGCAGTACTTC.

This chain connects TRBV20-1 to TRBJ1-2, with TRBD1 identical over 7 bases. V trimming: 0 bases; J trimming: 1 base; junction bases outside the gene matches: 14. Germline CDR1 is DFQATT and CDR2 is SNEGSKA (reference sequence). This CDR3 has 18 amino acids. The CDR3 bases are TGCAGTGCTAGAGATCTGGCCCCCGACAGGGACATTAACTATGGCTACACCTTC. It encodes CSARDLAPDRDINYGYTF.